Following are 20 T cell receptor beta chains from one sample sequenced in a study of T cells after somatic rescue of genetic block. Repertoires were generated with immunoSEQ multiplex PCR, while TCRdb's copy carries only in-frame clones and drops some. The table shows about 63,000 clones, with about 90% occurring only once. Material: peripheral blood mononuclear cells (PBMCs). These TCRs come from a man in his forties or fifties.

V usage is TRBV5-6 and J usage is TRBJ1-6, with D hard to call. The germline gives CDR1 SGHDT, CDR2 YYEEEE. The CDR3 is 16 residues long. V gave up 2 bases and J gave up 9 bases, with 18 bases separating them. The CDR3 DNA follows: TGTGCCAGCAGCTTACCTTCAGGCGGCGAGGGTTCACCCCTCCACTTT. It encodes CASSLPSGGEGSPLHF.

V and J are TRBV5-4 and TRBJ2-7; 8 bases are a match to TRBD1. Germline assignment: CDR1 SGHNT and CDR2 YYREEE (reference sequence). This CDR3 is 16 amino acids long. J gave up 3 bases and V 4 bases, and 12 bases lay outside the gene matches. The CDR3 reads CASSQPPGQDYYEQYF. Written as DNA, the CDR3 is TGTGCCAGCAGCCAACCCCCGGGACAGGATTACTACGAGCAGTACTTC.

This chain uses TRBV7-9 with TRBJ2-1, with TRBD1 as a possible D gene (6 bases). The length of the CDR3 is 15 residues. Germline CDR1 reads SEHNR; CDR2 reads FQNEAQ (reference sequence). Trimming took 5 bases from V and 4 from J, leaving 15 bases between them. The CDR3 protein is CASSPAGTPYNEQFF. CDR3 nucleotides: TGTGCCAGCAGCCCGGCCGGGACACCATACAATGAGCAGTTCTTC.

The chain joins TRBV27 to TRBJ2-5; TRBD2 agrees at 12 bases. CDR3 size: 15 residues. Germline loops: CDR1 MNHEY, CDR2 SMNVEV (reference sequence). Losses at the gene ends were 5 bases for V and 11 bases for J; bases not matched to a gene: 12. CDR3 in amino acids: CASSPRLAGDREQYF. As DNA, the CDR3 is TGTGCCAGCAGTCCCCGACTAGCGGGAGATCGAGAGCAGTACTTC.

The chain's CDR3 is CASSQIGASYEQYF. CDR3 DNA sequence: TGCGCCAGCAGCCAAATCGGGGCCTCCTACGAGCAGTACTTC. V gene TRBV4-1 combines with J gene TRBJ2-7; D might be TRBD1 or TRBD2, each matching 5 bases. The germline V gene encodes CDR1 MGHRA and CDR2 YSYEKL. The CDR3 is 14 amino acids. The germline V and J ends were trimmed by 2 bases and 0 bases, with 8 bases remaining between them.

CDR3 protein: CASSQVPGGNTEAFF. The DNA of the CDR3 is TGTGCCAGCAGCCAAGTCCCAGGGGGCAACACTGAAGCTTTCTTT. V is TRBV4-2 and J is TRBJ1-1; 8 bases match TRBD1. The CDR3 spans 15 residues. Germline values: CDR1 LGHNA, CDR2 YNFKEQ. V shed 1 base, J shed 2 bases, and the junction held 3 bases outside the gene matches.

This sequence joins TRBV10-3 and TRBJ2-5; D is undetermined. CDR1 is ENHRY, CDR2 SYGVKD, per germline. Trimming removed 1 base from V and 1 base from J, with 10 bases in between. This CDR3 spans 15 amino acids. Here the CDR3 reads CAISEYMAAQETQYF. The DNA for the CDR3 is TGTGCCATCAGTGAGTACATGGCAGCCCAAGAGACCCAGTACTTC.

The CDR3 DNA is TGTGCCACCAGCTGGAACAGGGGGCAGGTCGACGAGCAGTACTTC. Translation: CATSWNRGQVDEQYF. This chain uses TRBV15 with TRBJ2-7; 9 bases fit TRBD1. J was trimmed by 5 bases and V by 5 bases; bases with no gene match: 10. This CDR3 contains 15 residues. Germline lookup yields CDR1 LNHNV and CDR2 YYDKDF (reference sequence).

The V gene is TRBV12-5, the J gene TRBJ2-1; perhaps TRBD1 as D (6 bases). The V gene's germline CDR1 is LGHNT and CDR2 FRNRAP. V was shortened by 7 bases and J by 1 base, with 11 bases between the two germline ends. This CDR3 spans 14 amino acids. CDR3 nucleotides: TGTGCTAGTGCCAGAGGACAGTCCTACAATGAGCAGTTCTTC. Translation: CASARGQSYNEQFF.

This chain links TRBV6-1 with TRBJ1-2, with TRBD1 matching 7 bases. V shed 4 bases and J 5 bases; nucleotides not matched to a gene: 4. CDR1 and CDR2 (germline): MNHNS, SASEGT. The CDR3 consists of 13 residues. CDR3 residues: CASSADRAYGYTF. Written as DNA, the CDR3 is TGTGCCAGCAGTGCAGACAGGGCGTATGGCTACACCTTC.

The V and J genes are TRBV11-2 and TRBJ1-2, with TRBD1 matching 7 bases. Germline V gene sequence: CDR1 SGHAT, CDR2 FQNNGV. CDR3 length: 15 amino acids. The V gene end was trimmed by 5 bases and the J gene end by 3 bases; junction bases not matched to a gene: 9. The CDR3 nucleotides read TGTGCCAGCAGCCCTATGACAGGGACTTACTATGGCTACACCTTC. This gives the protein CASSPMTGTYYGYTF.

The chain combines TRBV19 with TRBJ1-4; 7 bases fit TRBD1. Germline V gene lookup returns CDR1 LNHDA and CDR2 SQIVND (reference sequence). Unmatched junction bases numbered 3, after V lost 1 base and J lost 7 bases. This CDR3 comprises 14 residues. For the CDR3, the DNA is TGTGCCAGTAGTATAGGACAGGGAGTTGAAAAACTGTTTTTT. Translating it yields CASSIGQGVEKLFF.

The chain carries TRBV4-1 and TRBJ1-2, with unresolved D. In germline, CDR1 is MGHRA, CDR2 YSYEKL. Trimming pared 0 bases from V and 2 bases from J, leaving 10 bases between. This CDR3 is 15 amino acids long. CDR3 in amino acids: CASSQDPTWNYGYTF. CDR3 nucleotides: TGCGCCAGCAGCCAAGATCCCACCTGGAACTATGGCTACACCTTC.

The chain employs TRBV14 and TRBJ2-2; a weak D match, TRBD1 (5 bases). CDR1 SGHDN and CDR2 FVKESK come from the germline V gene. This CDR3 has 11 residues. The V end was cut by 4 bases, the J end by 9 bases, with 6 bases between. The CDR3 sequence: CASSPGRELFF. Written as DNA, the CDR3 is TGTGCCAGCAGCCCAGGGCGGGAGCTGTTTTTT.

This rearrangement joins TRBV6-5 to TRBJ2-2; TRBD2 matches at 12 bases. V lost 0 bases, J lost 5 bases, and 1 base stayed unmatched. Germline-derived CDR1 and CDR2 are MNHEY and SVGAGI. The CDR3 sequence is 16 residues long. CDR3 sequence (DNA): TGTGCCAGCAGTTACTCTACTAGCGGGGGGACCGGGGAGCTGTTTTTT. This translates into CASSYSTSGGTGELFF.

The V and J genes are TRBV9 and TRBJ1-1; possibly TRBD1 for D (5 bases). Deletions cut 2 bases from V and 0 bases from J, with 8 bases between. The CDR3 runs to 14 residues. Germline V gives CDR1 SGDLS, CDR2 YYNGEE. CDR3 sequence reads: CASSVGQLNTEAFF. The CDR3 bases are TGTGCCAGCAGCGTGGGGCAGCTGAACACTGAAGCTTTCTTT.

This rearrangement joins TRBV29-1 to TRBJ2-3, with D perhaps assigned TRBD1 or TRBD2 (5 bases each). This CDR3 has 15 amino acids. Germline CDR1 SQVTM, CDR2 ANQGSEA. V lost 4 bases and J lost 0, with 14 bases in between. The CDR3: CSVVWDRSSTDTQYF. The CDR3 region has the DNA TGCAGCGTTGTGTGGGACCGCTCTAGCACAGATACGCAGTATTTT.

The V and J genes are TRBV4-2 and TRBJ1-1; no firm D call. From germline, CDR1 is LGHNA and CDR2 YNFKEQ. This CDR3 region has 16 residues. Trimming cost V 0 bases and J 5 bases, with 16 bases left between them. The CDR3, as DNA: TGTGCCAGCAGCCAAGATCCGCATACGGTAAAGACTGAAGCTTTCTTT. Protein product: CASSQDPHTVKTEAFF.

The chain is built from TRBV4-2 and TRBJ2-7, with D possibly TRBD2 on 5 matching bases. CDR3 size: 16 residues. V gave up 0 bases and J gave up 0 bases, with 12 bases separating them. Germline CDR1 is LGHNA and CDR2 is YNFKEQ. CDR3 sequence reads: CASSQDSAESSYEQYF. The CDR3 DNA follows: TGTGCCAGCAGCCAAGATTCAGCGGAGAGCTCCTACGAGCAGTACTTC.

The gene calls are TRBV18 and TRBJ2-1; TRBD2 might be the D (5 bases). CDR3 length: 16 residues. V was pared by 6 bases and J by 0 bases, with 15 bases between. Germline V gene lookup returns CDR1 KGHSH and CDR2 LQKENI. CDR3 in DNA: TGTGCCAGCTCGCCCCGGGAAAGGAGCTCCTACAATGAGCAGTTCTTC. Translation: CASSPRERSSYNEQFF.